The 3 T cell receptor beta chains in this list originate from one sample, sequenced in a study of T cell repertoires in cytomegalovirus infection. TCRdb reprocessed the reads via MiXCR and lists one record per CDR3 protein. The sample consists of 120,000 to 150,000 distinct CDR3 sequences, 5.5% to 7% of them appearing once. The sample comprised PBMCs. These receptors were obtained from a human donor in good health (CMV status not recorded). Some clones in this sample may be carry-over from other donors' samples.

The chain recombines TRBV20-1 with TRBJ1-1; 9 bases are shared with TRBD1. The V gene's germline CDR1 is DFQATT and CDR2 SNEGSKA (reference sequence). The CDR3 has 15 residues. Trimming at V came to 6 bases and at J to 5 bases, leaving 13 bases not matched to a gene. As DNA, the CDR3 is TGCAGTGCGCCGGGACAGGGTGGAGTTGGGACTGAAGCTTTCTTT. It specifies CSAPGQGGVGTEAFF.

This clonotype was counted at least ten times. CDR3 in DNA: TGTGCCACACATTTCAGCCGGAATCTAAACACCGGGGAGCTGTTTTTT. Translating it yields CATHFSRNLNTGELFF. This chain links TRBV7-8 with TRBJ2-2; D is ambiguous. The germline gives CDR1 SGHVS, CDR2 FQNEAQ. Deletions cut 10 bases from V and 2 bases from J, with 20 bases between. The CDR3 has 16 residues.

J is TRBJ2-3 and V is TRBV20-1; the D is unclear. With 0 bases removed from V and 1 base from J, the gap between germline ends came to 17 bases. This CDR3 has 17 amino acids. Germline CDR1 and CDR2: DFQATT and SNEGSKA (reference sequence). CDR3 coding DNA: TGCAGTGCTAGAGATTTTCGGCGATCGGTTGGCACAGATACGCAGTATTTT. As protein: CSARDFRRSVGTDTQYF.